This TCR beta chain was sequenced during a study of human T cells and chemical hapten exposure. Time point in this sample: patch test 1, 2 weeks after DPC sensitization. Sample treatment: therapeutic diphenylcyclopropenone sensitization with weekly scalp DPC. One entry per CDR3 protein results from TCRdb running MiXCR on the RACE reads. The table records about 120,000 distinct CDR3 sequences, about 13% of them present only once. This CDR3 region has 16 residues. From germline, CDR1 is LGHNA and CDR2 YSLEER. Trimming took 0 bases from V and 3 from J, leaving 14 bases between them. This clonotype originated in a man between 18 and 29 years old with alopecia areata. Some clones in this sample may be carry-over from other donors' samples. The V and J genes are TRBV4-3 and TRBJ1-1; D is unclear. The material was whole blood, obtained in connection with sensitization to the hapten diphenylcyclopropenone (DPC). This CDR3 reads CASSQDEIGKHTEAFF. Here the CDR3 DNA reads TGCGCCAGCAGCCAAGATGAGATAGGGAAACACACTGAAGCTTTCTTT.